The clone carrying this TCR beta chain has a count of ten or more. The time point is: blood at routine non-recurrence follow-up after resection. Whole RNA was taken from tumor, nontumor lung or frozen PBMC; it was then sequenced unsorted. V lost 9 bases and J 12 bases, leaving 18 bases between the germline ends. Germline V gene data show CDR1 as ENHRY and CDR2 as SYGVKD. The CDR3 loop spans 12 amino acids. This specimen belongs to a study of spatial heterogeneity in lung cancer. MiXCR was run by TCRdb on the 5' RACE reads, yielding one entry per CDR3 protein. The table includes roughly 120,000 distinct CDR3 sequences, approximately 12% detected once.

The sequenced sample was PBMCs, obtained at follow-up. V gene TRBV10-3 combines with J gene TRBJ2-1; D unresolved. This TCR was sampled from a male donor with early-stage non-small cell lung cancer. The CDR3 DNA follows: TGTGCCATGCAGGAGCCGGGCACTGGGCAGTTCTTC. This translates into CAMQEPGTGQFF.